This T cell receptor beta chain was sequenced for a study of human T cells and chemical hapten exposure. Time point indicated: pre-sensitization, week 0. Indicated treatment: therapeutic diphenylcyclopropenone sensitization with weekly scalp DPC. This CDR3 contains 13 residues. V lost 4 bases to trimming and J lost 2 bases, with 6 bases between them. The germline gives CDR1 LGHDT, CDR2 YNNKEL (reference sequence). TCRdb passed the RACE reads through MiXCR, listing each CDR3 protein once. The table lists approximately 79,000 distinct CDR3 sequences, 8.5% of them singletons, with approximately 2.4% in the top ten. This clonotype was seen only a few times.

The chain is built from TRBV3-1 and TRBJ1-5, with unresolved D. The sequence was obtained from a middle-aged man with alopecia areata. Some clones in this sample may be carry-over from other donors' samples. Source: whole blood, taken in connection with sensitization to the hapten diphenylcyclopropenone (DPC). CDR3: CASSPKGNQPQHF. Here the CDR3 DNA reads TGTGCCAGCAGCCCTAAGGGCAATCAGCCCCAGCATTTT.